The present entry profiles one T cell receptor beta chain with its context. The clone's antigen remains unknown. No qualities accompany the bases; no much larger clone lies one base away. The CDR3 runs 15 amino acids, cysteine and phenylalanine included. Kept here is only the CDR3 DNA, which spans 45 bases and is read in frame from base 1. CDR1 SNHLY and CDR2 FYNNEI were looked up in the germline V gene. Trimmed from V: 4 bases; trimmed from J: 3 bases; junction bases lacking a gene match: 7. The data derive from a study of blood T cell repertoires in COVID-19 (dated by TCRdb to 2020 to 2022). Notes on the research overall: The collaborator samples originated in the United States, Italy and Spain and spanned the acute and convalescent phases of COVID-19. The prospective study material was composed of cDNA or gDNA derived from T cells, B-cell-depleted T cells, or PBMCs. Deeply sampled blood TCRbeta repertoires from subjects exposed to, actively infected with, or recovered from COVID-19 were included in the dataset. A freely available public database, intended as a resource for researchers studying the immune response to SARS-CoV-2, is where the repertoires were released. The samples were drawn from the first 160 participants of the ongoing ImmuneRACE study and from 1,254 subjects provided by 6 global collaborators. Nearly every sample came with metadata listing a de-identified subject ID, COVID-19 status, age in years and sex. Where available, HLA class I and class II types were taken from metadata supplied by the sample provider and were not determined by assay-based typing.

Each collaborating institution followed its own protocols to collect whole blood in K2EDTA tubes. Collaborator samples were shipped for TCRbeta analysis as frozen whole blood, isolated PBMCs, or DNA extracted from either sample type. TCRbeta CDR3 regions were amplified from genomic DNA by means of the immunoSEQ Assay, a bias-controlled multiplex PCR. Processing in the source paper ran as follows. The number of nucleated cells in each sample was estimated by amplification of reference gene primers within the assay. Sequence reads were collapsed and filtered to measure the absolute abundance of every unique TCRbeta CDR3 rearrangement. Productive Simpson clonality was computed per sample as the square root of Simpson's diversity index over productive rearrangements. TCRdb provides this immuneACCESS table in a form limited to in-frame rearrangements. Some clones are lacking; in checked studies, under half of them reflect an unresolved V gene, and why the rest are absent is not known. Clone size and the V and J calls come from that table; the DNA yielded D and trimming. The sample records about 380,000 clones, 90% of which are singletons. Around 6.3% of the sample comes from the top ten.

Study-wide findings and limitations: How much clinical and demographic metadata was included differed by source and by participant, and the metadata was provided uncurated.

The sequenced material came from peripheral blood. The chain joins TRBV2 to TRBJ2-3; 7 bases in the middle match TRBD1. The receptor comes from a man aged 18 to 29 with active or convalescent COVID-19. Read as DNA, the sequence is TGTGCCAGCAGTGGCGAGGGGGCACAAACAGATACGCAGTATTTT. The encoded protein is CASSGEGAQTDTQYF.